This TCR beta chain was recorded in a study of blood T cells in healthy people across ages. Findings and caveats of the study: Unsorted PBMCs blocked a conclusive comparison of naive and antigen-experienced cells.

Each sample provided at least 5.5 micrograms of extracted total RNA. About this clonotype: As yet, its antigen is unknown.

The CDR3 runs 15 residues. Germline CDR1 SGHRS, CDR2 YFSETQ. V was pared by 4 bases and J by 4 bases, with 15 bases between. A second PCR, run for roughly 7 to 11 cycles, used a sample-barcoded 5' primer plus a J-beta primer mix. Through a template-switch adaptor with 12 random nucleotides, each cDNA molecule received a tag. MiXCR was run by TCRdb on the 5' RACE reads, yielding one entry per CDR3 protein. The sample holds roughly 2 million distinct CDR3 sequences; roughly 49% are singletons and the top ten take over 2%. The gene calls are TRBV5-1 and TRBJ2-1, with TRBD2 as a possible D gene (6 bases). The sequenced material came from blood. The sequence came from a woman in her forties in good health. CDR3 protein: CASSNNLAGYNEQFF. The CDR3 region has the DNA TGCGCCAGCAGCAATAACCTGGCGGGATACAATGAGCAGTTCTTC.